These 26 T cell receptor beta chains were sequenced from one sample in a study of CD8+ T cells in alopecia areata. After isolation, RNA underwent reverse transcription to generate cDNA as the sequencing template. Clones were read by immunoSEQ multiplex PCR, and TCRdb kept only the in-frame ones, dropping some. The data hold 65,000 to 95,000 clones, with 45% to 60% observed a single time. Sequencing was performed on NKG2D-high CD8+ T cells sorted from blood. These TCRs come from a human donor with alopecia areata.

This clone came up once. The chain joins TRBV11-2 to TRBJ2-3; D call uncertain. Trimming removed 5 bases at V and 1 base at J, with 10 bases between. The CDR3 consists of 14 residues. The germline V gene encodes CDR1 SGHAT and CDR2 FQNNGV. The DNA for the CDR3 is TGTGCCAGCAGCGTCGGCGGCCGCACAGATACGCAGTATTTT. This encodes CASSVGGRTDTQYF.

The V gene is TRBV4-1, the J gene TRBJ1-5; D is unresolved. CDR3 length: 15 amino acids. In germline, CDR1 is MGHRA, CDR2 YSYEKL. Trimming shortened V by 0 bases and J by 5 bases, and 11 bases separated the two germline ends. The CDR3, as DNA: TGCGCCAGCAGCCAAGAACCGACCGGCCATCAGCCCCAGCATTTT. Translation: CASSQEPTGHQPQHF.

As to this clone: An end of the junction does not agree with germline; a read error may underlie this. This chain joins TRBV29-1 and TRBJ2-1, with 8 bases that match TRBD2. The CDR3 loop spans 15 amino acids. Per germline, CDR1 SQVTM and CDR2 ANQGSEA. Here the CDR3 reads CRVWFSGGSYNEQFF. CDR3 nucleotides: TGCCGCGTTTGGTTCAGCGGGGGATCGTACAATGAGCAGTTCTTC.

This clone was seen more than once but under ten times. The chain joins TRBV29-1 to TRBJ2-7; possible D gene TRBD1, 6 bases. CDR1 SQVTM and CDR2 ANQGSEA come from the germline V gene. CDR3 size: 12 residues. Trimming stripped 6 bases from V and 2 bases from J, with 11 bases between. The CDR3 sequence: CSVGTSPYEQYF. The CDR3 DNA sequence: TGCAGCGTGGGGACATCCCCCTACGAGCAGTACTTC.

The chain carries TRBV2 and TRBJ2-1; 9 bases map to TRBD2. This CDR3 is built from 14 residues. The germline V gene has CDR1 SNHLY and CDR2 FYNNEI. Unmatched junction bases numbered 9, after V lost 9 bases and J lost 6 bases. CDR3 loop: CARRLSGGLNEQFF. CDR3 nucleotide sequence: TGTGCCAGAAGGCTGAGCGGGGGGCTCAATGAGCAGTTCTTC. Drawing the rest from reference TRBV2 and TRBJ2-1, the complete variable domain is EPEVTQTPSHQVTQMGQEVILRCVPISNHLYFYWYRQILGQKVEFLVSFYNNEISEKSEIFDDQFSVERPDGSNFTLKIRSTKLEDSAMYFCARRLSGGLNEQFFGPGTRLTVL.

This clone was detected a few times. The chain joins TRBV5-6 to TRBJ2-7; perhaps TRBD2 as D (6 bases). V shed 4 bases and J shed 3 bases, with 11 bases lying between them. This CDR3 contains 13 residues. Germline CDR1 SGHDT, CDR2 YYEEEE. Written as DNA, the CDR3 is TGTGCCAGCAGCGTGGGACTGGACTACGAGCAGTACTTC. Translation gives CASSVGLDYEQYF.

With regard to this clone: Different DNA sequences within this sample yield the same CDR3. The V and J genes are TRBV11-2 and TRBJ2-7; D is uncertain. CDR1 is SGHAT and CDR2 is FQNNGV in the germline V gene. V gave up 5 bases and J gave up 2 bases, with 4 bases separating them. This CDR3 comprises 11 residues. CDR3 DNA: TGTGCCAGCAGCCTGACCTACGAGCAGTACTTC. Translating gives CASSLTYEQYF.

V usage is TRBV5-1 and J usage is TRBJ2-3, with a tentative D call TRBD1 (6 bases). This CDR3 is 14 amino acids long. The V gene's germline CDR1 is SGHRS and CDR2 YFSETQ. Trimming pared 0 bases from V and 6 bases from J, leaving 11 bases between. The CDR3 loop is CASSLDGGADTQYF. Written as DNA, the CDR3 is TGCGCCAGCAGCTTGGATGGGGGCGCGGATACGCAGTATTTT.

This chain connects TRBV27 to TRBJ1-1; the D gene is possibly TRBD1 (6 bases). The CDR3 consists of 10 residues. The V gene's germline CDR1 is MNHEY and CDR2 SMNVEV (reference sequence). Trimming cost V 10 bases and J 10 bases, with 13 bases left between them. This chain's CDR3 is CATRDTSAFF. The CDR3 nucleotides are TGTGCCACACGGGACACCTCAGCTTTCTTT.

The chain couples TRBV28 to TRBJ1-1; TRBD1 agrees at 7 bases. The germline V gene has CDR1 MDHEN and CDR2 SYDVKM. The trim removed 4 bases at V and 11 bases at J, leaving 22 bases unmatched. The CDR3 sequence is 17 residues long. In nucleotides, the CDR3 is TGTGCCAGCAGTTCGATGGGACAGACCCTAATCTGGTTGCGGGCTTTCTTT. Amino acid sequence: CASSSMGQTLIWLRAFF.

V usage is TRBV5-6 and J usage is TRBJ1-1, with D uncertain. V was shortened by 3 bases and J by 3 bases, with 3 bases between the two germline ends. This CDR3 is built from 11 residues. Germline CDR1 SGHDT, CDR2 YYEEEE. This CDR3 is CASSYYTEAFF. The CDR3 DNA reads as TGTGCCAGCAGCTATTACACTGAAGCTTTCTTT. The variable domain in full, completed from reference TRBV5-6 and TRBJ1-1, reads DAGVTQSPTHLIKTRGQQVTLRCSPKSGHDTVSWYQQALGQGPQFIFQYYEEEERQRGNFPDRFSGHQFPNYSSELNVNALLLGDSALYLCASSYYTEAFFGQGTRLTVV.

The chain recombines TRBV29-1 with TRBJ1-1; D is uncertain. Per germline, CDR1 SQVTM and CDR2 ANQGSEA. This CDR3 spans 13 amino acids. The V gene lost 4 bases and the J gene lost 6 bases, with 15 bases spanning the gap. The CDR3 bases are TGCAGCGTTGGGTTGTCGGGGAGAGCTGAAGCTTTCTTT. This codes for CSVGLSGRAEAFF. Based on the CDR3 plus reference TRBV29-1 and TRBJ1-1, the full variable domain is SAVISQKPSRDICQRGTSLTIQCQVDSQVTMMFWYRQQPGQSLTLIATANQGSEATYESGFVIDKFPISRPNLTFSTLTVSNMSPEDSSIYLCSVGLSGRAEAFFGQGTRLTVV.

In its sample, this clone was seen a few times. V is TRBV29-1 and J is TRBJ1-4; the D gene is possibly TRBD1 (5 bases). Germline CDR1 is SQVTM and CDR2 is ANQGSEA. This CDR3 is built from 14 residues. The germline V and J ends were trimmed by 2 bases and 3 bases, with 10 bases remaining between them. The chain's CDR3 is CSVELTGSNEKLFF. CDR3 coding DNA: TGCAGCGTTGAATTAACAGGATCTAATGAAAAACTGTTTTTT.

The chain couples TRBV27 to TRBJ2-1; 8 nucleotides align to TRBD2. Germline V lookup: CDR1 MNHEY, CDR2 SMNVEV (reference sequence). The CDR3 sequence is 13 residues long. The ends lost 8 bases at V and 2 bases at J; junction bases unmatched: 2. CDR3 bases: TGTGCCAGCGGACTAGCTACCTACAATGAGCAGTTCTTC. As protein: CASGLATYNEQFF.

V and J are TRBV7-9 and TRBJ2-1; TRBD2 agrees at 9 bases. V trimming: 5 bases; J trimming: 8 bases; junction bases outside the gene matches: 10. The CDR3 runs to 15 residues. The germline V gene has CDR1 SEHNR and CDR2 FQNEAQ (reference sequence). DNA of the CDR3: TGTGCCAGCAGCGAAGGCGGCGGGAGGGCCGATGAGCAGTTCTTC. It codes for CASSEGGGRADEQFF.

The V call is TRBV7-9, the J call TRBJ2-4; maybe TRBD2 (6 bases). The CDR3 totals 12 residues. Trimming stripped 0 bases from V and 9 bases from J, with 6 bases between. CDR1 SEHNR and CDR2 FQNEAQ come from the germline V gene (reference sequence). CDR3 sequence: CASSLAGGIQYF. The DNA for the CDR3 is TGTGCCAGCAGCTTAGCGGGAGGCATTCAGTACTTC.

A few counts support this clone. V gene TRBV9 combines with J gene TRBJ2-7; D gene unclear. Per the germline V gene, CDR1 is SGDLS and CDR2 is YYNGEE. Trimming stripped 7 bases from V and 9 bases from J, with 11 bases between. This CDR3 spans 10 amino acids. In DNA form, the CDR3 reads TGTGCCAGCGCCATTCCTAGGCAGTACTTC. Residues: CASAIPRQYF.

The genes are TRBV29-1 and TRBJ1-1; the D is unclear. Per the germline V gene, CDR1 is SQVTM and CDR2 is ANQGSEA. V lost 4 bases and J lost 0, with 18 bases in between. This CDR3 is 16 amino acids long. DNA of the CDR3: TGCAGCGTTGCCCCCGCAGGTGGCAGAGTGAACACTGAAGCTTTCTTT. Its translation is CSVAPAGGRVNTEAFF.

V and J are TRBV5-1 and TRBJ2-3; D not certain. In germline, CDR1 is SGHRS, CDR2 YFSETQ. The CDR3 is made up of 13 amino acids. Trimming took off 3 bases at V and 0 bases at J, with 5 bases between the two ends. CDR3 bases: TGCGCCAGCAGCTCCACTAGCACAGATACGCAGTATTTT. Translation: CASSSTSTDTQYF.

Concerning this clone itself: Because the CDR3 is missing its conserved closing phenylalanine or tryptophan, this is likely a read error. Because the CDR3's place on the DNA is in doubt, the DNA is left out and the CDR3 is given as listed by TCRdb. The chain employs TRBV7-9 and TRBJ1-1. The CDR3 comprises 9 residues, both ends counted. In germline, CDR1 is SEHNR, CDR2 FQNEAQ (reference sequence). CDR3 amino acids: CASSPVLAS.

This clone was observed a few times. V usage is TRBV29-1 and J usage is TRBJ1-1, with D possibly TRBD1 on 5 matching bases. The V end was cut by 2 bases, the J end by 0 bases, with 7 bases between. This CDR3 spans 13 amino acids. CDR1 and CDR2 (germline): SQVTM, ANQGSEA. The CDR3 loop reads CSVERGLNTEAFF. CDR3 nucleotides: TGCAGCGTTGAAAGGGGACTGAACACTGAAGCTTTCTTT.

This chain uses TRBV20-1 with TRBJ2-7; TRBD1 might be the D (5 bases). The CDR3 loop spans 11 amino acids. V gave up 6 bases and J gave up 6 bases, with 12 bases separating them. Germline CDR1 reads DFQATT; CDR2 reads SNEGSKA (reference sequence). CDR3 loop: CSAPLRGEQYF. The CDR3 nucleotides read TGCAGTGCCCCCCTAAGGGGCGAGCAGTACTTC.

J is TRBJ2-1 and V is TRBV7-9; D remains ambiguous. CDR1 and CDR2 from the germline V gene are SEHNR and FQNEAQ (reference sequence). The CDR3 extends over 16 amino acids. V gave up 3 bases and J gave up 7 bases, with 19 bases separating them. CDR3 bases: TGTGCCAGCAGCTTGGTAAGGTTTCAGCGTAGGAATGAGCAGTTCTTC. It specifies CASSLVRFQRRNEQFF.

This chain joins TRBV9 and TRBJ2-5; D is unresolved. Germline V gene data show CDR1 as SGDLS and CDR2 as YYNGEE. The CDR3 covers 14 residues. V shed 0 bases and J shed 1 base, with 7 bases lying between them. The CDR3 sequence: CASSVGSGQETQYF. Written as DNA, the CDR3 is TGTGCCAGCAGCGTAGGTTCAGGCCAAGAGACCCAGTACTTC.

The chain couples TRBV29-1 to TRBJ2-1; 7 nucleotides align to TRBD1. Germline-derived CDR1 and CDR2 are SQVTM and ANQGSEA. V lost 4 bases to trimming and J lost 2 bases; unmatched junction nucleotides: 17. This CDR3 has 18 amino acids. CDR3 sequence reads: CSVVLWGSPGGPYNEQFF. CDR3 in DNA: TGCAGCGTTGTTCTTTGGGGGTCTCCAGGGGGACCCTACAATGAGCAGTTCTTC.

CDR3 region: CASSQGDSEAFF. CDR3 coding DNA: TGCGCCAGCAGCCAAGGGGACAGTGAAGCTTTCTTT. J is TRBJ1-1 and V is TRBV4-1, with TRBD1 matching 7 bases. V was clipped by 1 base and J by 7 bases; unmatched bases: 0. The germline V gene has CDR1 MGHRA and CDR2 YSYEKL. The CDR3 length is 12 residues.